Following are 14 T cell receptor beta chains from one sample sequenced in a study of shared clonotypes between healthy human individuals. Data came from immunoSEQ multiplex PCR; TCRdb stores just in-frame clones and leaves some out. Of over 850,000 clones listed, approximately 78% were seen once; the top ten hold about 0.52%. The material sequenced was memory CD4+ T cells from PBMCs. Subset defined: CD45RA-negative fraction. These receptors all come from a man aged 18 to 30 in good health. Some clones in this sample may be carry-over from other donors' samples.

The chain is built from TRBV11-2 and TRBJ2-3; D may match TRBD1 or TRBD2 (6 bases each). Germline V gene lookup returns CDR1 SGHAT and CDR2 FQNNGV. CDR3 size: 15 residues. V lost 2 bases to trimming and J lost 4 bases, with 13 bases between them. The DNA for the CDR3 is TGTGCCAGCAGCTTAACGCCAGGGGAGGCAGATACGCAGTATTTT. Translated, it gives CASSLTPGEADTQYF.

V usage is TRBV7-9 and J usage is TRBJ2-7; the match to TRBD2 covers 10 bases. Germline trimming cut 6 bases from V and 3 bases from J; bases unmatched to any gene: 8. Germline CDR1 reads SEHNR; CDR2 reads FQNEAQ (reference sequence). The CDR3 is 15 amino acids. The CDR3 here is CASSSLTSGNYEQYF. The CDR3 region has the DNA TGTGCCAGCAGTTCGCTTACTAGCGGGAACTACGAGCAGTACTTC.

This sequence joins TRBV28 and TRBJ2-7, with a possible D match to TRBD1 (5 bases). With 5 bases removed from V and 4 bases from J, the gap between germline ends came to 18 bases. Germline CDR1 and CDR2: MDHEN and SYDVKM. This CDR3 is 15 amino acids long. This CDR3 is CASSGAALNHYEQYF. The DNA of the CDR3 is TGTGCCAGCAGTGGGGCAGCGCTGAACCATTACGAGCAGTACTTC.

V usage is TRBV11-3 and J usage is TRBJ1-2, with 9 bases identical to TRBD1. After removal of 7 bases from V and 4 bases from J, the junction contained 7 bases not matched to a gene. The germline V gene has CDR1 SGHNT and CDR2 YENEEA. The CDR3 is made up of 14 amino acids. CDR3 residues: CASTPGQGLYGYTF. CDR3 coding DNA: TGTGCCAGCACCCCGGGACAGGGACTCTATGGCTACACCTTC.

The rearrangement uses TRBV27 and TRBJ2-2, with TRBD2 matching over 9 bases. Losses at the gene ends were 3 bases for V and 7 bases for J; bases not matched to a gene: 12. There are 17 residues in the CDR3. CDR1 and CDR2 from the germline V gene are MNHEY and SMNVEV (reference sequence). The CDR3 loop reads CASSFGFAGGPIGELFF. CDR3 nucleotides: TGTGCCAGCAGTTTTGGCTTCGCGGGAGGGCCTATCGGGGAGCTGTTTTTT.

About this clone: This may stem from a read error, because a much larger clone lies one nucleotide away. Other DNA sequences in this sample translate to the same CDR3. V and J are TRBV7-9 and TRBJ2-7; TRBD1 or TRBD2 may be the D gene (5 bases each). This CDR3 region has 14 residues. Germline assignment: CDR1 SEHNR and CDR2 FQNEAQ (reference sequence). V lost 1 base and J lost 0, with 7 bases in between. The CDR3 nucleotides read TGTGCCAGCAGCTTAGGAGGGGCCTCCTACGAGCAGTACTTC. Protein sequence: CASSLGGASYEQYF.

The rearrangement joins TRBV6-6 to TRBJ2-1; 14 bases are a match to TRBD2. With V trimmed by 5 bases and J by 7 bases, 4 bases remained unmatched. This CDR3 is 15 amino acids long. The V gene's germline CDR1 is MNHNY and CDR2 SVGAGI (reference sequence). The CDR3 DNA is TGTGCCAGCAGTCACAGACTAGCGGGAGGGAATGAGCAGTTCTTC. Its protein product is CASSHRLAGGNEQFF.

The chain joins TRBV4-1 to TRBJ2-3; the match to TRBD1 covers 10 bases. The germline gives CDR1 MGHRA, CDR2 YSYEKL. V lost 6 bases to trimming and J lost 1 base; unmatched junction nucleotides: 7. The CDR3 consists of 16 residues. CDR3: CASRLTGTGGTDTQYF. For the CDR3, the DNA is TGCGCCAGCAGGCTCACCGGGACAGGGGGCACAGATACGCAGTATTTT.

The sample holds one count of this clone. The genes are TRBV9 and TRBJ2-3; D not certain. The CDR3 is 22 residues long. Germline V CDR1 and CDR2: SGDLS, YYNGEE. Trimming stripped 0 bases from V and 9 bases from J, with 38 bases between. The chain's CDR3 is CASSVASGGPTQIRLLTLTQYF. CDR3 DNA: TGTGCCAGCAGCGTAGCAAGTGGCGGCCCTACACAGATACGCCTATTAACTTTAACGCAGTATTTT. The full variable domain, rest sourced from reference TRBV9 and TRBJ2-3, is DSGVTQTPKHLITATGQRVTLRCSPRSGDLSVYWYQQSLDQGLQFLIQYYNGEERAKGNILERFSAQQFPDLHSELNLSSLELGDSALYFCASSVASGGPTQIRLLTLTQYFGPGTRLTVL.

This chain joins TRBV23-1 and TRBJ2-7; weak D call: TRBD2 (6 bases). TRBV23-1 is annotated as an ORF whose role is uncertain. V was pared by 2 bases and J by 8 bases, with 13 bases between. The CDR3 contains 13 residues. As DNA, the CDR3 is TGCGCCAGCAGTCAACTACGGGGGTTAAAGCAGTACTTC. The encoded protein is CASSQLRGLKQYF.

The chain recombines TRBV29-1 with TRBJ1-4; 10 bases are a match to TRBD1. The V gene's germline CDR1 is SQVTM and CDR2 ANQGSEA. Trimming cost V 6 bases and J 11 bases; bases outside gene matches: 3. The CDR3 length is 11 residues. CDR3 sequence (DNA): TGCAGCGTAGACAGGGGGCATAAACTGTTTTTT. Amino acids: CSVDRGHKLFF. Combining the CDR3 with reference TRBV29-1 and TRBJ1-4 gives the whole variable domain SAVISQKPSRDICQRGTSLTIQCQVDSQVTMMFWYRQQPGQSLTLIATANQGSEATYESGFVIDKFPISRPNLTFSTLTVSNMSPEDSSIYLCSVDRGHKLFFGSGTQLSVL.

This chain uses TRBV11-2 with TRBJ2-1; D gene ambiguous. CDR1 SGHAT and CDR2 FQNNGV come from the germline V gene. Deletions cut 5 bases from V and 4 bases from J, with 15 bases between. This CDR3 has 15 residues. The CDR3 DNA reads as TGTGCCAGCAGCCCCGCTGTTGGGGTATACAATGAGCAGTTCTTC. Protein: CASSPAVGVYNEQFF.

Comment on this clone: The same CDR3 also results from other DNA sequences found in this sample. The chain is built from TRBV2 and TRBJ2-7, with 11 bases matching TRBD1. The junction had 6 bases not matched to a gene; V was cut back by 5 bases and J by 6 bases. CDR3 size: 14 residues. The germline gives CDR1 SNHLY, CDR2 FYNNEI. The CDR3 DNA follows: TGTGCCAGCAGTAGGACCGGGACAGGGGGCGAGCAGTACTTC. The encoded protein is CASSRTGTGGEQYF.

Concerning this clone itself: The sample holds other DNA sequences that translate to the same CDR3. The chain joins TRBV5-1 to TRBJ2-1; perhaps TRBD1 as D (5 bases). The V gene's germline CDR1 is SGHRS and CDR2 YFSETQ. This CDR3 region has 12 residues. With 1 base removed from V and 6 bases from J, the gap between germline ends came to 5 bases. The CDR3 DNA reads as TGCGCCAGCAGCTTGCAGGGCAATGAGCAGTTCTTC. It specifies CASSLQGNEQFF.